These 13 T cell receptor beta chains were all obtained from the same sample, sequenced in a study of PD-L1 blockade in urothelial cancer. Only in-frame clones appear in the TCRdb table, and some are missing; sequencing was by immunoSEQ multiplex PCR. The sample contains 60,000 to 75,000 clones, approximately 86% of which appear only once. Time point in this sample: pretreatment peripheral blood. Sequencing was performed on PBMCs, taken around atezolizumab (anti-PD-L1) treatment. The receptors here all came from a man aged 60 to 75 with urothelial cancer.

The CDR3 sequence is CASSLDGAPVANEQFF. The CDR3 DNA sequence: TGTGCCAGCAGCTTAGATGGGGCCCCGGTCGCCAATGAGCAGTTCTTC. The rearrangement uses TRBV11-3 and TRBJ2-1; tentatively, D is TRBD1 (5 bases). This CDR3 contains 16 residues. Germline CDR1 SGHNT, CDR2 YENEEA. Between the trimmed V and J ends, which lost 0 bases and 6 bases, there was a span of 15 bases. Complete variable domain (other parts from reference TRBV11-3 and TRBJ2-1): EAGVVQSPRYKIIEKKQPVAFWCNPISGHNTLYWYLQNLGQGPELLIRYENEEAVDDSQLPKDRFSAERLKGVDSTLKIQPAELGDSAVYLCASSLDGAPVANEQFFGPGTRLTVL.

J is TRBJ1-2 and V is TRBV28, with 7 bases fitting TRBD1. The germline V gene encodes CDR1 MDHEN and CDR2 SYDVKM. The CDR3 contains 13 residues. Trimming removed 6 bases from V and 4 bases from J; junction bases left unmatched: 5. CDR3 amino acids: CASSQGQRYGYTF. The CDR3, as DNA: TGTGCCAGCAGCCAGGGACAGCGCTATGGCTACACCTTC.

In this sample, this clone turned up once. The chain employs TRBV7-2 and TRBJ1-5; possibly TRBD1 for D (6 bases). The V end lost 1 base, the J end lost 4 bases, and 11 bases lay between the germline ends. Germline-derived CDR1 and CDR2 are SGHTA and FQGNSA. The CDR3 is made up of 15 amino acids. The CDR3 here is CASSLGSGANQPQHF. CDR3 in DNA: TGTGCCAGCAGCTTAGGATCAGGGGCAAATCAGCCCCAGCATTTT.

The chain carries TRBV5-4 and TRBJ2-7, with TRBD2 matching 9 bases. Per germline, CDR1 SGHNT and CDR2 YYREEE (reference sequence). The ends lost 0 bases at V and 4 bases at J; junction bases unmatched: 5. This CDR3 comprises 15 residues. The CDR3 loop is CASSLVASGAYEQYF. The CDR3 region has the DNA TGTGCCAGCAGCTTGGTTGCTAGCGGGGCATACGAGCAGTACTTC.

This clone was detected once. The chain is built from TRBV30 and TRBJ1-2; TRBD1 aligns across 7 bases. This CDR3 spans 13 amino acids. The J segment lost 3 bases and the V segment lost 1 base, leaving 2 bases of the junction unmatched. Germline CDR1 GTSNPN, CDR2 SVGIG (reference sequence). The CDR3 sequence is CAWSAGQDYGYTF. The CDR3 DNA reads as TGTGCCTGGAGTGCCGGACAGGACTATGGCTACACCTTC.

This clone has a handful of counts. The J gene is TRBJ1-2, the V gene TRBV6-5; D is uncertain. The V end was cut by 10 bases, the J end by 4 bases, with 13 bases between. CDR3 length: 12 residues. Germline values: CDR1 MNHEY, CDR2 SVGAGI. CDR3: CAIQDELYGYTF. The DNA for the CDR3 is TGTGCCATCCAAGATGAACTCTATGGCTACACCTTC.

The rearrangement links TRBV5-1 to TRBJ2-7; no definite D call. Per germline, CDR1 SGHRS and CDR2 YFSETQ. This CDR3 region has 14 residues. Trimming shortened V by 5 bases and J by 3 bases, and 15 bases separated the two germline ends. Here the CDR3 DNA reads TGCGCCAGCAGTGAAAGTGACACCCTCTACGAGCAGTACTTC. This translates into CASSESDTLYEQYF.

The CDR3 protein is CASSPQGYEQYF. The CDR3 nucleotides are TGTGCCAGCAGCCCACAGGGTTACGAGCAGTACTTC. The J gene is TRBJ2-7, the V gene TRBV11-3; the D gene is possibly TRBD1 (6 bases). The CDR3 has 12 residues. Germline CDR1 and CDR2: SGHNT and YENEEA. Between the trimmed V and J ends, which lost 5 bases and 4 bases, there was a span of 9 bases. Supplemented by reference TRBV11-3 and TRBJ2-7, the full variable domain reads EAGVVQSPRYKIIEKKQPVAFWCNPISGHNTLYWYLQNLGQGPELLIRYENEEAVDDSQLPKDRFSAERLKGVDSTLKIQPAELGDSAVYLCASSPQGYEQYFGPGTRLTVT.

This clone was seen a handful of times. V gene TRBV19 combines with J gene TRBJ1-4, with a tentative D call TRBD1 (5 bases). The germline V gene encodes CDR1 LNHDA and CDR2 SQIVND (reference sequence). V was cut by 4 bases and J by 3 bases, with 9 bases left in between. The CDR3 extends over 14 amino acids. CDR3 sequence (DNA): TGTGCCAGTAGTACGGGGGTGGCTAATGAAAAACTGTTTTTT. Residues: CASSTGVANEKLFF.

The rearrangement uses TRBV5-1 and TRBJ2-5, with D tentatively TRBD2 (5 bases). Trimming removed 4 bases from V and 5 bases from J, with 15 bases in between. The CDR3 has 14 amino acids. Germline CDR1 and CDR2: SGHRS and YFSETQ. The CDR3 reads CASSQDLLGETQYF. The CDR3 DNA follows: TGCGCCAGCAGCCAGGACTTACTCGGGGAGACCCAGTACTTC.

The CDR3 bases are TGCGCCAGCAGCTTGGGACGGGATTCACCCCTCCACTTT. It codes for CASSLGRDSPLHF. The V and J genes are TRBV5-1 and TRBJ1-6; D is unclear. Germline CDR1 and CDR2: SGHRS and YFSETQ. CDR3 size: 13 residues. V was clipped by 0 bases and J by 8 bases, with 6 bases between them. The variable domain in full, with the rest retrieved from reference TRBV5-1 and TRBJ1-6, is KAGVTQTPRYLIKTRGQQVTLSCSPISGHRSVSWYQQTPGQGLQFLFEYFSETQRNKGNFPGRFSGRQFSNSRSEMNVSTLELGDSALYLCASSLGRDSPLHFGNGTRLTVT.

The chain carries TRBV6-1 and TRBJ1-5; 8 positions agree with TRBD1. The CDR3 has 14 amino acids. V dropped 3 bases and J dropped 5; count of bases not matched to a gene: 3. CDR1 MNHNS and CDR2 SASEGT come from the germline V gene. The chain's CDR3 is CASSDWTGYQPQHF. The CDR3 DNA is TGTGCCAGCAGTGACTGGACAGGGTATCAGCCCCAGCATTTT.

V gene TRBV7-8 combines with J gene TRBJ1-6; D is unresolved. The length of the CDR3 is 14 residues. V was cut by 1 base and J by 8 bases, with 9 bases left in between. Germline V gives CDR1 SGHVS, CDR2 FQNEAQ. The CDR3 loop reads CASSLVAGHSPLHF. CDR3 bases: TGTGCCAGCAGCTTAGTTGCTGGCCATTCACCCCTCCACTTT.